The 8 T cell receptor beta chains below come from one sample, sequenced in a study of PD-1 blockade in classical Hodgkin lymphoma. TCRdb's table, derived via immunoSEQ multiplex PCR, lists solely in-frame clones and lacks some. The table records about 41,000 clones, around 75% of them present only once. Every one of the patients relapsed after autologous stem cell transplantation (brentuximab vedotin exposure was variable). Sequencing was performed on peripheral blood mononuclear cells (PBMCs), taken at baseline. All receptors come from a human donor with classical Hodgkin lymphoma.

This clone was detected a few times. This chain uses TRBV28 with TRBJ1-5; D is uncertain. The germline V and J ends were trimmed by 4 bases and 1 base, with 11 bases remaining between them. The CDR3 extends over 15 amino acids. Germline V gene lookup returns CDR1 MDHEN and CDR2 SYDVKM. Here the CDR3 DNA reads TGTGCCAGCAGTTCGGACGGCCGAAGCAATCAGCCCCAGCATTTT. It yields the protein CASSSDGRSNQPQHF.

The rearrangement joins TRBV30 to TRBJ1-6; maybe TRBD1 (5 bases). V was clipped by 0 bases and J by 7 bases, with 10 bases between them. This CDR3 is 14 amino acids long. Germline CDR1 and CDR2: GTSNPN and SVGIG (reference sequence). CDR3 DNA sequence: TGTGCCTGGAGTGTAGGCAGGGAGAATTCACCCCTCCACTTT. Encoded protein: CAWSVGRENSPLHF.

V and J are TRBV4-1 and TRBJ2-7; 8 nucleotides match TRBD1. There are 19 residues in the CDR3. Looked up from germline, CDR1 is MGHRA and CDR2 is YSYEKL. V dropped 4 bases and J dropped 3; count of bases not matched to a gene: 20. CDR3 region: CASSPRGQGAPTPYYEQYF. For the CDR3, the DNA is TGCGCCAGCAGCCCCAGGGGGCAGGGGGCCCCCACTCCGTACTACGAGCAGTACTTC.

This clone was detected once. This rearrangement joins TRBV27 to TRBJ2-7; no firm D call. The CDR3 extends over 14 amino acids. Trimming left V 3 bases short and J 4 bases short, with 13 bases between. Germline V gives CDR1 MNHEY, CDR2 SMNVEV (reference sequence). CDR3: CASSFGPNRYEQYF. The CDR3 region has the DNA TGTGCCAGCAGTTTCGGCCCCAACAGATACGAGCAGTACTTC.

Comment on this clone: At the DNA level, this CDR3 is encoded by other sequences in the same sample as well. The chain carries TRBV28 and TRBJ2-1, with D unresolved. Germline assignment: CDR1 MDHEN and CDR2 SYDVKM. The CDR3 has 11 amino acids. The V end lost 4 bases, the J end lost 6 bases, and 4 bases lay between the germline ends. CDR3 sequence reads: CASSWLNEQFF. The CDR3 region has the DNA TGTGCCAGCAGTTGGCTCAATGAGCAGTTCTTC.

The genes are TRBV7-9 and TRBJ2-3, with 11 positions matching TRBD2. Trimming removed 7 bases from V and 7 bases from J; junction bases left unmatched: 7. The CDR3 has 14 residues. Germline-derived CDR1 and CDR2 are SEHNR and FQNEAQ (reference sequence). The CDR3 DNA reads as TGTGCCAGCATTCTTAGCGGGAGGGCGAATACGCAGTATTTT. Residues: CASILSGRANTQYF.

J is TRBJ2-7 and V is TRBV19; 7 nucleotides align to TRBD1. This CDR3 is built from 14 residues. Trimming cost V 6 bases and J 0 bases; bases outside gene matches: 5. Germline V CDR1 and CDR2: LNHDA, SQIVND (reference sequence). CDR3 residues: CASSDRAGSYEQYF. Here the CDR3 DNA reads TGTGCCAGTAGCGACAGGGCGGGCTCCTACGAGCAGTACTTC.

This chain joins TRBV27 and TRBJ2-3; weak D call: TRBD2 (5 bases). CDR1 and CDR2 (germline): MNHEY, SMNVEV (reference sequence). Trimming pared 3 bases from V and 3 bases from J, leaving 7 bases between. This CDR3 spans 13 amino acids. CDR3 region: CASSFRGTDTQYF. As DNA, the CDR3 is TGTGCCAGCAGTTTTCGGGGTACAGATACGCAGTATTTT.